Listed here is a single T cell receptor beta chain. These data belong to a study of T cell responses to AZD1222 COVID-19 vaccine. Trimming cost V 11 bases and J 4 bases, with 12 bases left between them. The V gene's germline CDR1 is WNHNN and CDR2 SYGVQD (reference sequence). The CDR3 totals 13 residues. TCRdb's table, derived via immunoSEQ multiplex PCR, lists solely in-frame clones and lacks some. Here the sample spans roughly 50,000 clones, about 89% being singletons. This specimen consisted of peripheral blood, obtained 28 days after the second AZD1222 dose. This TCR came from an adult who received the AZD1222 COVID-19 vaccine. The gene calls are TRBV10-1 and TRBJ2-6; TRBD1 might be the D (6 bases). The CDR3 sequence is CAPTGTGANVLTF. The CDR3 DNA follows: TGCGCCCCCACAGGGACCGGGGCCAACGTCCTGACTTTC.